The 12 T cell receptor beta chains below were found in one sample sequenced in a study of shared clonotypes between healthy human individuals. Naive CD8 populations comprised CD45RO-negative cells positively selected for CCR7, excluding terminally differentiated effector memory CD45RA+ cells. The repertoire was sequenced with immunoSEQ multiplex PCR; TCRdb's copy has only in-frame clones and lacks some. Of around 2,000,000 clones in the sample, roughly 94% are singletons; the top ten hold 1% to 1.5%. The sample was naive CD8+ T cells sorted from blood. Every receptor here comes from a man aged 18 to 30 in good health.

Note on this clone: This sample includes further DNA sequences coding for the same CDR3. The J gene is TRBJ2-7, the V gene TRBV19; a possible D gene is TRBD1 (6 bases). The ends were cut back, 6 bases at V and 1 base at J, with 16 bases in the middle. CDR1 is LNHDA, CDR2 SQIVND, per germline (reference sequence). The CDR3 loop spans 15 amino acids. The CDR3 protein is CASSLSSGVSYEQYF. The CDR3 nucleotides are TGTGCCAGTAGCCTGTCCTCAGGGGTTTCCTACGAGCAGTACTTC.

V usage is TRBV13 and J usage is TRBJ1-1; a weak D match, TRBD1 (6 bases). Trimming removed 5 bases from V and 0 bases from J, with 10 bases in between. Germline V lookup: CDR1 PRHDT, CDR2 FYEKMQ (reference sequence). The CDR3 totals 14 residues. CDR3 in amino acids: CASSVGQLNTEAFF. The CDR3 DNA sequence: TGTGCCAGCAGCGTTGGACAGCTGAACACTGAAGCTTTCTTT.

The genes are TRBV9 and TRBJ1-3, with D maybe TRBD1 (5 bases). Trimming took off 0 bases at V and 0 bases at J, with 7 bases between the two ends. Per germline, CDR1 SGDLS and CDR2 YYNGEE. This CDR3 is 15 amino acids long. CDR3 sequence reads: CASSVAGTSGNTIYF. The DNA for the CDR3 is TGTGCCAGCAGCGTAGCGGGGACCTCTGGAAACACCATATATTTT.

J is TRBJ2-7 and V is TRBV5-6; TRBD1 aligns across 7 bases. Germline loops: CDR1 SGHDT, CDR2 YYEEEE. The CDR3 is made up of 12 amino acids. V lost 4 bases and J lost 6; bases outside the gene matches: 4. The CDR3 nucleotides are TGTGCCAGCAGCGGGGACAGTTTCGAGCAGTACTTC. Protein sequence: CASSGDSFEQYF.

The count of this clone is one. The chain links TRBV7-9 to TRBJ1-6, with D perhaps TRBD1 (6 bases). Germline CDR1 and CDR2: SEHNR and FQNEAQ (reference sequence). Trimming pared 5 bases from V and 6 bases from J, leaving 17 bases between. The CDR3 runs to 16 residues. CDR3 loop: CASSKGGALGNSPLHF. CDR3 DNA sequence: TGTGCCAGCAGCAAAGGGGGGGCGCTTGGTAATTCACCCCTCCACTTT.

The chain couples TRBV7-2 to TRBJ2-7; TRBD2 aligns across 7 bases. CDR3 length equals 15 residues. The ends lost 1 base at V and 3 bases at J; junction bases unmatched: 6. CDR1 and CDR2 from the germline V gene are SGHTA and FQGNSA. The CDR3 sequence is CASSLERGGLYEQYF. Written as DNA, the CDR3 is TGTGCCAGCAGCTTAGAGAGGGGAGGGCTCTACGAGCAGTACTTC.

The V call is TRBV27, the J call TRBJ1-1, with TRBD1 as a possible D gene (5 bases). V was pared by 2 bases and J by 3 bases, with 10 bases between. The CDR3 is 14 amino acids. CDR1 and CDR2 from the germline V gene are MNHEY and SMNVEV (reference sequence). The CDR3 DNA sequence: TGTGCCAGCAGTTTAGGCAGGGTGCACACTGAAGCTTTCTTT. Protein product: CASSLGRVHTEAFF.

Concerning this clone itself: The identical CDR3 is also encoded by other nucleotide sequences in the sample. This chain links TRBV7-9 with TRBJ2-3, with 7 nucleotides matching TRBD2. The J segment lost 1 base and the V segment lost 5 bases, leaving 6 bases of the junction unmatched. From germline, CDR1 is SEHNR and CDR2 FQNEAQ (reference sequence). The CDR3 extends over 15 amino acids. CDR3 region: CASSATGGGTDTQYF. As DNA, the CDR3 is TGTGCCAGCAGCGCAACGGGAGGAGGCACAGATACGCAGTATTTT.

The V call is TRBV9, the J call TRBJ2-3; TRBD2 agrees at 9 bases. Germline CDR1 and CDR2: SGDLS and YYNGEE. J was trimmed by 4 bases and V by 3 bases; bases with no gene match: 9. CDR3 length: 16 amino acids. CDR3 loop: CASSARAGGVADTQYF. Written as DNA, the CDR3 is TGTGCCAGCAGCGCGAGGGCGGGAGGGGTCGCAGATACGCAGTATTTT.

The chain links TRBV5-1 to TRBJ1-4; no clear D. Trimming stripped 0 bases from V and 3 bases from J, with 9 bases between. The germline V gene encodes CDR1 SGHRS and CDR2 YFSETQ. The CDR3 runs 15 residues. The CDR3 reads CASSLVGSSNEKLFF. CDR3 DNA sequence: TGCGCCAGCAGCTTGGTGGGGTCCTCTAATGAAAAACTGTTTTTT. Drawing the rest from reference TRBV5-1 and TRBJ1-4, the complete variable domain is KAGVTQTPRYLIKTRGQQVTLSCSPISGHRSVSWYQQTPGQGLQFLFEYFSETQRNKGNFPGRFSGRQFSNSRSEMNVSTLELGDSALYLCASSLVGSSNEKLFFGSGTQLSVL.

CDR3 bases: TGTGCCTGGAGTACCGGGACAGGGGATTCACCCCTCCACTTT. This translates into CAWSTGTGDSPLHF. The chain joins TRBV30 to TRBJ1-6, with 10 positions matching TRBD1. With V trimmed by 2 bases and J by 8 bases, 3 bases remained unmatched. This CDR3 has 14 amino acids. Germline-derived CDR1 and CDR2 are GTSNPN and SVGIG (reference sequence). Looking up the rest from reference TRBV30 and TRBJ1-6 gives the full variable domain: SQTIHQWPATLVQPVGSPLSLECTVEGTSNPNLYWYRQAAGRGLQLLFYSVGIGQISSEVPQNLSASRPQDRQFILSSKKLLLSDSGFYLCAWSTGTGDSPLHFGNGTRLTVT.

The DNA for the CDR3 is TGCGCCAGCAGCCAAGTTTTGGGGGCCGGGGAGCTGTTTTTT. Translated: CASSQVLGAGELFF. V usage is TRBV4-1 and J usage is TRBJ2-2; D assignment may be TRBD1 or TRBD2 (5 bases each). Germline loops: CDR1 MGHRA, CDR2 YSYEKL. Trimming stripped 1 base from V and 6 bases from J, with 9 bases between. The CDR3 runs 14 residues.